The 14 T cell receptor beta chains listed next were all sequenced from one sample in a study of T cell responses to AZD1222 COVID-19 vaccine. TCRdb's table, derived via immunoSEQ multiplex PCR, lists solely in-frame clones and lacks some. The profile covers about 85,000 clones, with 80% to 90% appearing a single time and 16% taken by the ten largest. The specimen comprised peripheral blood, sampled on day 0 of AZD1222 vaccination. The receptors here all came from an adult in good health.

The V call is TRBV24-1, the J call TRBJ1-2; the D is unclear. The V end was cut by 2 bases, the J end by 1 base, with 13 bases between. In germline, CDR1 is KGHDR, CDR2 SFDVKD. The CDR3 is 16 amino acids. The CDR3 region is CATSDSHPGINYGYTF. The CDR3 region has the DNA TGTGCCACCAGTGATTCCCACCCGGGGATTAACTATGGCTACACCTTC.

This chain links TRBV4-1 with TRBJ1-4, with a tentative D call TRBD1 (6 bases). This CDR3 comprises 16 residues. Trimming left V 0 bases short and J 8 bases short, with 16 bases between. Germline CDR1 is MGHRA and CDR2 is YSYEKL. The CDR3 reads CASSQDRGGHGEKLFF. In DNA form, the CDR3 reads TGCGCCAGCAGCCAAGATCGAGGGGGGCACGGGGAAAAACTGTTTTTT.

CDR3: CASSKNWYEQFF. CDR3 nucleotide sequence: TGTGCCAGTAGTAAGAACTGGTATGAGCAGTTCTTC. V is TRBV19 and J is TRBJ2-1; D remains unclear. Germline V gene data show CDR1 as LNHDA and CDR2 as SQIVND (reference sequence). The CDR3 consists of 12 residues. With 4 bases removed from V and 8 bases from J, the gap between germline ends came to 9 bases.

The V gene is TRBV18, the J gene TRBJ2-7; D unresolved. The CDR3 extends over 12 amino acids. V was clipped by 6 bases and J by 8 bases, with 14 bases between them. Germline V gives CDR1 KGHSH, CDR2 LQKENI. The CDR3 bases are TGTGCCAGCTCGCCCATGGGTTCAAAGCAGTACTTC. It yields the protein CASSPMGSKQYF.

Remarks on this clone: The same CDR3 also results from other DNA sequences found in this sample. The J gene is TRBJ1-5, the V gene TRBV12-3 or TRBV12-4; 7 bases are a match to TRBD1. This CDR3 contains 13 residues. The V and J ends lost 6 bases and 4 bases, in that order; junction bases with no gene match: 3. The CDR3 region has the DNA TGTGCCAGCAGCCCACAGGGGAATCAGCCCCAGCATTTT. Protein product: CASSPQGNQPQHF.

This rearrangement joins TRBV7-2 to TRBJ1-3, with D tentatively TRBD1 (6 bases). The CDR3 is made up of 18 amino acids. The germline V gene encodes CDR1 SGHTA and CDR2 FQGNSA. V was trimmed by 6 bases and J by 0 bases, leaving 21 bases between them. The CDR3 is CASRAYFTGTTSGNTIYF. The DNA of the CDR3 is TGTGCCAGCAGAGCCTACTTCACAGGGACAACCTCTGGAAACACCATATATTTT. The variable domain in full, with the rest retrieved from reference TRBV7-2 and TRBJ1-3, is GAGVSQSPSNKVTEKGKDVELRCDPISGHTALYWYRQSLGQGLEFLIYFQGNSAPDKSGLPSDRFSAERTGGSVSTLTIQRTQQEDSAVYLCASRAYFTGTTSGNTIYFGEGSWLTVV.

The chain links TRBV10-2 to TRBJ2-1; a weak D match, TRBD2 (6 bases). Germline loops: CDR1 WSHSY, CDR2 SAAADI. CDR3 length equals 14 residues. V lost 0 bases and J lost 9, with 12 bases in between. For the CDR3, the DNA is TGCGCCAGCAGTGAGTCGGTAGGTAGCGGTGAGCAGTTCTTC. As protein: CASSESVGSGEQFF.

The V gene is TRBV2, the J gene TRBJ1-4; tentatively, D is TRBD1 (5 bases). Germline lookup yields CDR1 SNHLY and CDR2 FYNNEI. Trimming shortened V by 8 bases and J by 3 bases, and 16 bases separated the two germline ends. The CDR3 covers 15 residues. Here the CDR3 DNA reads TGTGCCAGCTCCCGGGAGGGCAGGGCTAATGAAAAACTGTTTTTT. It codes for CASSREGRANEKLFF. Filled out from reference TRBV2 and TRBJ1-4, the complete variable domain reads EPEVTQTPSHQVTQMGQEVILRCVPISNHLYFYWYRQILGQKVEFLVSFYNNEISEKSEIFDDQFSVERPDGSNFTLKIRSTKLEDSAMYFCASSREGRANEKLFFGSGTQLSVL.

V is TRBV5-4 and J is TRBJ2-7, with 12 bases matching TRBD2. The CDR3 length is 17 residues. Germline CDR1 and CDR2: SGHNT and YYREEE (reference sequence). Trimming removed 3 bases from V and 7 bases from J; junction bases left unmatched: 14. Here the CDR3 reads CASSSQLTSGSPREQYF. In DNA form, the CDR3 reads TGTGCCAGCAGCTCCCAATTGACTAGCGGGAGTCCCCGAGAGCAGTACTTC.

This chain uses TRBV3-1 (or the pseudogene TRBV3-2) with TRBJ1-1; D not certain. Germline V lookup: CDR1 LGHDT, CDR2 YNNKEL (reference sequence). The CDR3 length is 14 residues. The V end lost 6 bases, the J end lost 0 bases, and 11 bases lay between the germline ends. This CDR3 reads CASRTPGLNTEAFF. CDR3 coding DNA: TGTGCCAGCAGAACCCCGGGCTTGAACACTGAAGCTTTCTTT.

The chain uses TRBV12-3 or TRBV12-4 and TRBJ1-2, with a tentative D call TRBD1 (6 bases). This CDR3 contains 12 residues. Trimming removed 5 bases at V and 8 bases at J, with 12 bases between. CDR3 nucleotide sequence: TGTGCCAGCAGTCCCACAGGGTTGGGCTACACCTTC. Its translation: CASSPTGLGYTF.

This clone was seen a few times. This sequence joins TRBV5-1 and TRBJ2-7, with D unclear. Trimming pared 4 bases from V and 2 bases from J, leaving 13 bases between. The CDR3 totals 14 residues. The germline gives CDR1 SGHRS, CDR2 YFSETQ. The CDR3 is CASSLRYSTYEQYF. CDR3 nucleotide sequence: TGCGCCAGCAGCCTCCGATACAGCACCTACGAGCAGTACTTC.

This chain connects TRBV11-2 to TRBJ2-7; 7 nucleotides agree with TRBD2. The CDR3 is 16 amino acids. The junction had 8 bases not matched to a gene; V was cut back by 1 base and J by 2 bases. From germline, CDR1 is SGHAT and CDR2 FQNNGV. This CDR3 is CASSLVGGGRAYEQYF. The CDR3 nucleotides are TGTGCCAGCAGCTTAGTGGGAGGTGGGAGGGCCTACGAGCAGTACTTC.

The chain is built from TRBV6-1 and TRBJ2-7, with 9 bases lining up with TRBD1. Germline assignment: CDR1 MNHNS and CDR2 SASEGT. J was trimmed by 5 bases and V by 2 bases; bases with no gene match: 7. The CDR3 is made up of 15 amino acids. For the CDR3, the DNA is TGTGCCAGCAGTGAACAAAGGACAGGGGACCACGAGCAGTACTTC. Amino acid sequence: CASSEQRTGDHEQYF.